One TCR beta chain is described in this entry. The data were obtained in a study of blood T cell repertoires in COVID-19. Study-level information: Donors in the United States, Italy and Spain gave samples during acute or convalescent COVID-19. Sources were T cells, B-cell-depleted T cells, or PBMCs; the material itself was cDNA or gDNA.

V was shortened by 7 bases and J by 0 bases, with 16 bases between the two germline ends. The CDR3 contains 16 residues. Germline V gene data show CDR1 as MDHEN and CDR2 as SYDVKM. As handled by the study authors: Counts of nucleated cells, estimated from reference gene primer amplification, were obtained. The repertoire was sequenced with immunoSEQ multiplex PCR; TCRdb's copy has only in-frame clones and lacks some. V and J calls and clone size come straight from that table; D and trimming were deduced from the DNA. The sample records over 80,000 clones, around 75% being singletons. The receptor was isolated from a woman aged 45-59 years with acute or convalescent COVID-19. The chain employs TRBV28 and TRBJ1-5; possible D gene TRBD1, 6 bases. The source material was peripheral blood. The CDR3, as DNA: TGTGCCAGCACACCTGGAGGACAGTATAGCAATCAGCCCCAGCATTTT. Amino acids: CASTPGGQYSNQPQHF.